Here is one T cell receptor beta chain with its context. The antigen is undetermined. Time point specified: patch test 3, about 24 weeks after DPC sensitization. Noted treatment: therapeutic diphenylcyclopropenone sensitization with weekly scalp DPC. TCRdb called the RACE reads again in MiXCR, with one record for every CDR3 protein. The sample lists roughly 64,000 distinct CDR3 sequences, 11% seen once, with around 2.1% in the top ten. V lost 3 bases and J lost 7, with 11 bases in between. CDR1 is MDHEN and CDR2 is SYDVKM in the germline V gene. The CDR3 runs 13 residues. This specimen comes from a study of human T cells and chemical hapten exposure. Turning to the study itself: Patients, mostly women, had alopecia areata, alopecia totalis or alopecia universalis.

Study-wide points: High-frequency TCRs, those above 1 in 1000, stayed the same after DPC sensitization. Donors' alopecia may make their immune response differ from healthy people's.

The V and J genes are TRBV28 and TRBJ2-3; D not certain. Sequenced material: whole blood, taken in connection with sensitization to the hapten diphenylcyclopropenone (DPC). The receptor's source is a woman younger than 45 with alopecia areata. Some clones in this sample may be carry-over from other donors' samples. CDR3 loop: CASSFRFGYTQYF. Written as DNA, the CDR3 is TGTGCCAGCAGTTTTCGCTTTGGGTATACGCAGTATTTT.